The rows below give T cell receptor beta chains drawn from one sample of a study of monozygotic twins with inflammatory bowel disease. From the 5' RACE reads, TCRdb lists one entry per CDR3 protein and no DNA. Listed are over 200,000 distinct CDR3 sequences; 1.6% falls within the top ten. Input material: blood. The receptors originated from a human donor with ulcerative colitis or Crohn's disease, or a healthy co-twin of an affected twin (not recorded which). Each CDR3 is given with its conserved first and last residue.

CDR3aa: CSARGGAGTGFSYEQFF
j_gene: TRBJ2-1
v_gene: TRBV20-1

CDR3aa: CASSFGQNTEAFF
j_gene: TRBJ1-1
v_gene: TRBV5-1

CDR3aa: CSARDGRHHGYTF
j_gene: TRBJ1-2
v_gene: TRBV20-1

CDR3aa: CASRPTAGPMVEKLFF
j_gene: TRBJ1-4
v_gene: TRBV19

CDR3aa: CASSLWMFGGTEAFF
j_gene: TRBJ1-1
v_gene: TRBV7-8

CDR3aa: CANSPMRDEKLFF
j_gene: TRBJ1-4
v_gene: TRBV10-3

CDR3aa: CSAEYQETQYF
j_gene: TRBJ2-5
v_gene: TRBV20-1

CDR3aa: CASSGSARNQPQHF
j_gene: TRBJ1-5
v_gene: TRBV7-8

CDR3aa: CASSYSTGANVLTF
j_gene: TRBJ2-6
v_gene: TRBV6-5

CDR3aa: CASSSRDREVETQYF
j_gene: TRBJ2-5
v_gene: TRBV27

CDR3aa: CSAPLGYGYTF
j_gene: TRBJ1-2
v_gene: TRBV20-1

CDR3aa: CASTERGIDTQYF
j_gene: TRBJ2-3
v_gene: TRBV6-1

CDR3aa: CASSPVGAYRAHEQYF
j_gene: TRBJ2-7
v_gene: TRBV18

CDR3aa: CASSSTGVGGYTF
j_gene: TRBJ1-2
v_gene: TRBV12-3/TRBV12-4

CDR3aa: CASRGGWTSGEISNEQFF
j_gene: TRBJ2-1
v_gene: TRBV12-3/TRBV12-4

CDR3aa: CASSTNGDTYNEQFF
j_gene: TRBJ2-1
v_gene: TRBV7-2